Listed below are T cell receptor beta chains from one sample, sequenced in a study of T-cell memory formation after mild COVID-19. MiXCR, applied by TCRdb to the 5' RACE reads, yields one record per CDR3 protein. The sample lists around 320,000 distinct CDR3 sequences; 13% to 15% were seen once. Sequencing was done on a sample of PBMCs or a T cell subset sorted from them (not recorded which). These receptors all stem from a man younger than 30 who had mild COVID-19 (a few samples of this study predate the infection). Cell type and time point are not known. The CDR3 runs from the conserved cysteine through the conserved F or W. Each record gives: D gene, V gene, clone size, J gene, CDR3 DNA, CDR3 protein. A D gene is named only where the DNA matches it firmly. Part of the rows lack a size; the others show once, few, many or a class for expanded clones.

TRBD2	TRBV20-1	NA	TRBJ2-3	TGCAGTGCTAGAGATCCGCGGGGGGAAACAGATACGCAGTATTTT	CSARDPRGETDTQYF
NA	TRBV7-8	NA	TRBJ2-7	TGTGCCAGCAGCCGCCTCGGCGAGCAGTACTTC	CASSRLGEQYF
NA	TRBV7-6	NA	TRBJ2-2	TGTGCCAGCAGCTTAGCCGCGGGGGCGACCACCGGGGAGCTGTTTTTT	CASSLAAGATTGELFF
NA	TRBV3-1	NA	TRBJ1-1	TGTGCCAGCAGCCAAGCGGCGTCCGGGAACACTGAAGCTTTCTTT	CASSQAASGNTEAFF
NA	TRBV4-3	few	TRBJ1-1	TGCGCCAGCAGCCAGGCTACAGCCATGAACACTGAAGCTTTCTTT	CASSQATAMNTEAFF
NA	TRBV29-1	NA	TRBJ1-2	TGCAGCGTTGAAGTGGAGCAGCCCCTCGATGGCTACACCTTC	CSVEVEQPLDGYTF
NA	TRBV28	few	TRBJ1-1	TGTGCCAGCACCCCTGGGGTGAACACTGAAGCTTTCTTT	CASTPGVNTEAFF
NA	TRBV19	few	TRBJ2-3	TGTGCCAGCAGGGAGGACCGGAGCACAGATACGCAGTATTTT	CASREDRSTDTQYF
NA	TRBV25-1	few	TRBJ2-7	TGTGCCAGCAGTGAATACGAGCAGTACTTC	CASSEYEQYF
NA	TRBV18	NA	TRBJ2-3	TGTGCCAGCTCACCCCAGTCCTTTCAATCAGATACGCAGTATTTT	CASSPQSFQSDTQYF
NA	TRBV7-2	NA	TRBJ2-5	TGTGCCAGCAGCTTAAATCTAGCCCAAGAGACCCAGTACTTC	CASSLNLAQETQYF
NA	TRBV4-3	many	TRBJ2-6	TGCGCCAGCAGCCTCCTCGTGCAGTCTGGGGCCAACGTCCTGACTTTC	CASSLLVQSGANVLTF
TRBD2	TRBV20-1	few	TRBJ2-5	TGCAGTGCTGCCTTGGACAGGCGGGAGGGCGAGACCCAGTACTTC	CSAALDRREGETQYF
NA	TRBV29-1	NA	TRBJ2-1	TGCAGCGTGGTGGGACTTTACTTTCCTCCCTATGAGCAGTTCTTC	CSVVGLYFPPYEQFF
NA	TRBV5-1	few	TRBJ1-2	TGCGCCAGCAGCCCGACTAGAGACTATGGCTACACCTTC	CASSPTRDYGYTF
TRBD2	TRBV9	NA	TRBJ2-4	TGTGCCAGCAGCGTAGATCCTAGCGGGGGTCAGGACATTCAGTACTTC	CASSVDPSGGQDIQYF
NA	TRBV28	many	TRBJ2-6	TGTGCCAGCAGAGTGACAGGCCCGAGCTCTGGGGCCAACGTCCTGACTTTC	CASRVTGPSSGANVLTF
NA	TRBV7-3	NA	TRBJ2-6	TGTGCCAGCAGCTTAAGGGGTGGCTCTGGGGCCAACGTCCTGACTTTC	CASSLRGGSGANVLTF
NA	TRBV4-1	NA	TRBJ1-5	TGCGCCAGCAGCCTGGAACTATATAGCAATCAGCCCCAGCATTTT	CASSLELYSNQPQHF
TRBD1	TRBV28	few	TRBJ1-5	TGTGCCAGCAGTCCTCTGACAGGGGGGAATCAGCCCCAGCATTTT	CASSPLTGGNQPQHF
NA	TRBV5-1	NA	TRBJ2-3	TGCGCCAGCAGCTTGGTGGCCCCAGATACGCAGTATTTT	CASSLVAPDTQYF
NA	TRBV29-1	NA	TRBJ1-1	TGCAGCGCCCGGGACTGGGACACTGAAGCTTTCTTT	CSARDWDTEAFF
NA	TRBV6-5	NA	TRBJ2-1	TGTGCCAGCAGAAGAGGGGGTACCTACAATGAGCAGTTCTTC	CASRRGGTYNEQFF
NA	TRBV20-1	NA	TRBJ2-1	TGCAGTGCCCCCCGCCTGGCCAATGAGCAGTTCTTC	CSAPRLANEQFF
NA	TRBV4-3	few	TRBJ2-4	TGCGCCAGCAGCCAAGGGGGCGGGTACATTCAGTACTTC	CASSQGGGYIQYF
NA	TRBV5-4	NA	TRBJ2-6	TGTGCCAGCCTGGGGTCTGGGGCCAACGTCCTGACTTTC	CASLGSGANVLTF
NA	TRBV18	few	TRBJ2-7	TGTGCCAGCCAGGGGGGGGAATCTTCCCACGAGCAGTACTTC	CASQGGESSHEQYF
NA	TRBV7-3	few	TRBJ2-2	TGTGCCAGCAGCCCAGGGGTCAACACCGGGGAGCTGTTTTTT	CASSPGVNTGELFF
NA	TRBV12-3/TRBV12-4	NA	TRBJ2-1	TGTGCCAGCAGTTTCGACAGATTGTCCTACAATGAGCAGTTCTTC	CASSFDRLSYNEQFF
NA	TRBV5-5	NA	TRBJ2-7	TGTGCCAGCAGGTCGCCAGGGTCCCACGAGCAGTACTTC	CASRSPGSHEQYF
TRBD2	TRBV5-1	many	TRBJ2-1	TGCGCCAGCAGCTTGTGGCTAGCGGGGGTGGTTGAGCAGTTCTTC	CASSLWLAGVVEQFF
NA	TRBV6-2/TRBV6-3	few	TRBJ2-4	TGTGCCAGCAGTCCAGCCAGGTTGGTGCAGTACTTC	CASSPARLVQYF
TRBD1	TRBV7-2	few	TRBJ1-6	TGTGCCAGCCTGCGGCGGGGCAGGGGGAGGGATTCACCCCTCCACTTT	CASLRRGRGRDSPLHF
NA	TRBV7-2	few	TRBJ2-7	TGTGCCAGCAGCTTTCAAACTAGCTCCTACGAGCAGTACTTC	CASSFQTSSYEQYF
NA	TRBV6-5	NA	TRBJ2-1	TGTGCCAGCAGTTACGCCCCGGCCCGATACAATGAGCAGTTCTTC	CASSYAPARYNEQFF
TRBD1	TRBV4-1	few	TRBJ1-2	TGCGCCAGCAGCCCTAAGGGGGCCGCGGAAGCTAACTATGGCTACACCTTC	CASSPKGAAEANYGYTF
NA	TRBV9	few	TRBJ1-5	TGTGCCAGCAGCCTCGGGGGCGCCGAATCACAGCCCCAGCATTTT	CASSLGGAESQPQHF
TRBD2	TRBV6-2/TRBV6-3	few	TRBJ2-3	TGTGCCAGCAGTCCAGGGGCGGGGGGGCTGTTCACAGATACGCAGTATTTT	CASSPGAGGLFTDTQYF
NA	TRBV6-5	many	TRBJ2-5	TGTGCCAGCACCCCAGGGGTTCGGGGACAAGAGACCCAGTACTTC	CASTPGVRGQETQYF
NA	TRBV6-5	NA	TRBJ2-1	TGTGCCAGCAGTTACGTACAGGGAGCTATCAATGAGCAGTTCTTC	CASSYVQGAINEQFF
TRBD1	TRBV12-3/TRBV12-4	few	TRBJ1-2	TGTGCCAGCAGCCCGACGGGACAGGCCGCACCGGGCTACACCTTC	CASSPTGQAAPGYTF
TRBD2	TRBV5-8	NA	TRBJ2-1	TGTGCCAGCAGCCCTAGCGGGGGCGGCAATGAGCAGTTCTTC	CASSPSGGGNEQFF
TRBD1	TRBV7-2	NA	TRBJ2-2	TGTGCCAGCAGCTCGTGGGCGACAGGGCCCGGGGAGCTGTTTTTT	CASSSWATGPGELFF
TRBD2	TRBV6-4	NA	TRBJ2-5	TGTGCCAGCAGCAAGACTAGCGGGGCCGAAGAGACCCAGTACTTC	CASSKTSGAEETQYF
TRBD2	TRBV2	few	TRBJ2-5	TGTGCCAGCAGGGGACGGGGGGGAGAGACCCAGTACTTC	CASRGRGGETQYF
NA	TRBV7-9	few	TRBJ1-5	TGTGCCAGCAGCTTAGTTGCAGGTACGAGACGACACCCCCAGCCCCAGCATTTT	CASSLVAGTRRHPQPQHF
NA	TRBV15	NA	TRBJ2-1	TGTGCCACCAGCAGGATACGTTCGAGCTCCTACAATGAGCAGTTCTTC	CATSRIRSSSYNEQFF
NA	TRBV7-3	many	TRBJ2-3	TGTGCCAGCAGCTTAATCTCGGCTATCACTAGCACAGATACGCAGTATTTT	CASSLISAITSTDTQYF
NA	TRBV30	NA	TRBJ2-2	TGTGCCTCTCAGGGTTTTGGGAACACCGGGGAGCTGTTTTTT	CASQGFGNTGELFF
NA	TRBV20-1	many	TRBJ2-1	TGCAGTGCTAGAGGGGGCGAATGGACTCTGGTAAATGAGCAGTTCTTC	CSARGGEWTLVNEQFF
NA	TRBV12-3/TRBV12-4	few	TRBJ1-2	TGTGCCAGCAGTTTAAGGTTTTCTAGGGGCTACACCTTC	CASSLRFSRGYTF
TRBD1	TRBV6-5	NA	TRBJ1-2	TGTGCCAGCAGTTACCGACAGGGCTATGGCTACACCTTC	CASSYRQGYGYTF
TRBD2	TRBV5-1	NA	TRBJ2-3	TGCGCCAGCAGCCGGCGGGGGACTAGCCTGGATACGCAGTATTTT	CASSRRGTSLDTQYF
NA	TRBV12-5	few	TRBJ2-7	TGTGCTAGTGGTTTGGACTTCTACGAGCAGTACTTC	CASGLDFYEQYF
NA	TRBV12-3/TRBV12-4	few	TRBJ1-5	TGTGCCAGCAGTTTAGGGGAGGGCCAGCCCCAGCATTTT	CASSLGEGQPQHF
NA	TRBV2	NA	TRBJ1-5	TGTGCCAGCGACGGTGTAGGGAGCAATCAGCCCCAGCATTTT	CASDGVGSNQPQHF
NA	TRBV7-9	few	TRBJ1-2	TGTGCCAGCAGCTTAAGTGACAGCTTCTACACCTTC	CASSLSDSFYTF
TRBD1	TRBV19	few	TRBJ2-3	TGTGCCAGCGAACAGGGGGATACGCAGTATTTT	CASEQGDTQYF